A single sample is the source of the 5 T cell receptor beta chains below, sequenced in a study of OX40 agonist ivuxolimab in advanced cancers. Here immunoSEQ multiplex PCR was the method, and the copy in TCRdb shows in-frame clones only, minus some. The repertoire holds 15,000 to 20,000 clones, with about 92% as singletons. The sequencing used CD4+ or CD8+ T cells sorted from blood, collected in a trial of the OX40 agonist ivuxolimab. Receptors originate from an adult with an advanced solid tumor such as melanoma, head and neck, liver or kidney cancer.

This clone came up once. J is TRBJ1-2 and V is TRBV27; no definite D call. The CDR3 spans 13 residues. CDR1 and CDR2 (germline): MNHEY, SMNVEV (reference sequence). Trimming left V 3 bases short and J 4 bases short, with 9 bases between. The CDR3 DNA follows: TGTGCCAGCAGTTTTTCGAGTGGCTATGGCTACACCTTC. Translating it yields CASSFSSGYGYTF.

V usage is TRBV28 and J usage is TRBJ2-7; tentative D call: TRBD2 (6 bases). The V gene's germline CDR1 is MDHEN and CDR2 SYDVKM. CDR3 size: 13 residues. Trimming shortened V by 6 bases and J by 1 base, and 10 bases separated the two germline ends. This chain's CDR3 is CASSLAGSYEQYF. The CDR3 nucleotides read TGTGCCAGCAGCCTGGCGGGGTCCTACGAGCAGTACTTC. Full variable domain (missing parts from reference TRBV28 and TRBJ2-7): DVKVTQSSRYLVKRTGEKVFLECVQDMDHENMFWYRQDPGLGLRLIYFSYDVKMKEKGDIPEGYSVSREKKERFSLILESASTNQTSMYLCASSLAGSYEQYFGPGTRLTVT.

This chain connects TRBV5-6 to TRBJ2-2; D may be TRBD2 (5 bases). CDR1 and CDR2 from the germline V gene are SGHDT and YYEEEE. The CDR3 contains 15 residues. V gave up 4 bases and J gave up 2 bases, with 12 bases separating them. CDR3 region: CASSLPGSNTGELFF. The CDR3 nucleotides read TGTGCCAGCAGCCTACCGGGAAGCAACACCGGGGAGCTGTTTTTT.

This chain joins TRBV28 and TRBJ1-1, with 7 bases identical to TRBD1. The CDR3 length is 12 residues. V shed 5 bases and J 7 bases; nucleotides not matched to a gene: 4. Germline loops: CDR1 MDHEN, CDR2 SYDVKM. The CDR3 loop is CASSPTGVEAFF. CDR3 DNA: TGTGCCAGCAGTCCAACAGGGGTTGAAGCTTTCTTT.

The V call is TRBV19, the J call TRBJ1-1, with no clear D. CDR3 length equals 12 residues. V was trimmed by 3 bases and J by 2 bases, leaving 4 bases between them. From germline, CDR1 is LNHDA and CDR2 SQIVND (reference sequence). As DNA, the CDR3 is TGTGCCAGTAGTATCGGAAACACTGAAGCTTTCTTT. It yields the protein CASSIGNTEAFF.